The 2 T cell receptor beta chains listed next were all sequenced from one sample in a study of T cell repertoires in cytomegalovirus infection. Each CDR3 protein gets one entry after TCRdb re-called the reads with MiXCR. The table includes approximately 130,000 distinct CDR3 sequences, approximately 9.2% detected once. Input material: PBMCs. These receptors came from a human donor in good health (CMV status not recorded). Some clones in this sample may be carry-over from other donors' samples.

This clonotype was observed at least ten times. The V and J genes are TRBV2 and TRBJ2-3; 10 nucleotides match TRBD1. V was pared by 5 bases and J by 3 bases, with 2 bases of the junction left unmatched. The CDR3 has 14 amino acids. CDR1 and CDR2 from the germline V gene are SNHLY and FYNNEI. The CDR3 loop is CASSSGQGTDTQYF. CDR3 nucleotides: TGTGCCAGCAGTTCGGGACAGGGGACAGATACGCAGTATTTT.

This clonotype has just a few counts. The chain carries TRBV9 and TRBJ2-3; D remains unclear. Germline V CDR1 and CDR2: SGDLS, YYNGEE. Trimming removed 2 bases from V and 0 bases from J, with 10 bases in between. The length of the CDR3 is 15 residues. The CDR3 reads CASSVSSLSTDTQYF. The CDR3 DNA reads as TGTGCCAGCAGCGTCTCCAGCCTCAGCACAGATACGCAGTATTTT.